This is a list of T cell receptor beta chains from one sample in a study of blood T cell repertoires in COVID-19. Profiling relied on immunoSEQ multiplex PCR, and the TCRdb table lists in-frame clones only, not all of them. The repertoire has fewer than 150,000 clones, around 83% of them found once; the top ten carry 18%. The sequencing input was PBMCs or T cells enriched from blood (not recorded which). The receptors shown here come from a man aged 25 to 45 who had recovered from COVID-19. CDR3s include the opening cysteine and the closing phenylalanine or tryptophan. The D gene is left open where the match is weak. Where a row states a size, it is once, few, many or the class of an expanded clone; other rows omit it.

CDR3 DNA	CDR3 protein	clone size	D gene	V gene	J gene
TGTGCCAGCAGCCCACCCGGTCAGCCCCAGCATTTT	CASSPPGQPQHF	-	-	TRBV5-8	TRBJ1-5
TGTGCCAGCAGTGAATCCCGCGGGATGAGGACTGAAGCTTTCTTT	CASSESRGMRTEAFF	-	-	TRBV25-1	TRBJ1-1
TGTGCCAGCAGTGAAAGACCGGGAGACAAACTGTTTTTT	CASSERPGDKLFF	-	-	TRBV6-4	TRBJ1-4
TGTGCCAGCAGTGCGTCGATCGGACAGGGGGCTGAGTACTATGGCTACACCTTC	CASSASIGQGAEYYGYTF	-	TRBD1	TRBV25-1	TRBJ1-2
TGTGCCAGCAGTTCTCTACCCCGGACAGGGAGCCATGGCTACACCTTC	CASSSLPRTGSHGYTF	once	TRBD1	TRBV28	TRBJ1-2
TGTGCCAGCAGCTTAAATATAGGGGGCAAATATGGCTACACCTTC	CASSLNIGGKYGYTF	-	TRBD1	TRBV7-2	TRBJ1-2
TGTGCCAGCAGCTTGGCCGGGGCAGGGGGCGACGCTTTCTTT	CASSLAGAGGDAFF	once	TRBD1	TRBV5-4	TRBJ1-1
TGCGCCAGCAGCACGGGACAGAGTTCCTACGAGCAGTACTTC	CASSTGQSSYEQYF	-	TRBD1	TRBV5-1	TRBJ2-7
TGTGCCAGCAGCTTGGGGGGGGGCACAGATACGCAGTATTTT	CASSLGGGTDTQYF	few	-	TRBV5-4	TRBJ2-3
TGTGCCAGCAGCTTCCAAAAGAGACAGACAACTAATGAAAAACTGTTTTTT	CASSFQKRQTTNEKLFF	-	-	TRBV5-6	TRBJ1-4
TGTGCCAGCAGTTCCCCAGACTGGGTTGAGCAGTACTTC	CASSSPDWVEQYF	-	-	TRBV28	TRBJ2-7
TGTGCCAGCACCCCGGGGGGCGGCAATCAGCCCCAGCATTTT	CASTPGGGNQPQHF	-	-	TRBV25-1	TRBJ1-5
TGTGCCAGCAGTGAATTTCCCTCCGGGACAGCCGGAAACACCATATATTTT	CASSEFPSGTAGNTIYF	-	TRBD1	TRBV6-1	TRBJ1-3
TGCAGCGTTCAGGGGCACAGCTCCTACGAGCAGTACTTC	CSVQGHSSYEQYF	-	-	TRBV29-1	TRBJ2-7
TGTGCTAGTGGTTTGGTTGCGGGGGCAGGGGTGAATGAGCAGTTCTTC	CASGLVAGAGVNEQFF	-	-	TRBV12-5	TRBJ2-1
TGTGCCAGCAGCTTAGGGGCTAGCTCTGGCACAGATACGCAGTATTTT	CASSLGASSGTDTQYF	-	-	TRBV7-6	TRBJ2-3
TGTGCCAGCAGCCCACAGGGTCATGAAAAACTGTTTTTT	CASSPQGHEKLFF	-	-	TRBV12-3/TRBV12-4	TRBJ1-4
TGTGCCAGCAATCGGCAGGGTGGTCAGCCCCAGCATTTT	CASNRQGGQPQHF	few	-	TRBV2	TRBJ1-5
TGTGCCAGCAGTGAATCCACACTCGGGAGAGATACGCAGTATTTT	CASSESTLGRDTQYF	-	-	TRBV25-1	TRBJ2-3
TGCGCCAGCAGCCAGACTGGACAGTATCAAGAGACCCAGTACTTC	CASSQTGQYQETQYF	-	-	TRBV4-1	TRBJ2-5
TGTGCCAGCAGCCCCCGGGACAGGGTCAGCGGGGAGCTGTTTTTT	CASSPRDRVSGELFF	once	TRBD1	TRBV3-1/TRBV3-2	TRBJ2-2
TGTGCCAGCAGCTTGGGACAGAGCTCTGGAAACACCATATATTTT	CASSLGQSSGNTIYF	-	TRBD1	TRBV2	TRBJ1-3
TGTGCCAGCACGCCGGGACAGGGTAGCAATCAGCCCCAGCATTTT	CASTPGQGSNQPQHF	once	TRBD1	TRBV6-5	TRBJ1-5
TGTGCCAGCAGCCTCGACGGAGATAGCAATCAGCCCCAGCATTTT	CASSLDGDSNQPQHF	-	-	TRBV2	TRBJ1-5
TGTGCCAGCAGACAGGGGGCGGAGAACACTGAAGCTTTCTTT	CASRQGAENTEAFF	-	TRBD1	TRBV6-4	TRBJ1-1
TGTGCCAGCAGCCAAGCAGATTATAATTCACCCCTCCACTTT	CASSQADYNSPLHF	-	-	TRBV3-1/TRBV3-2	TRBJ1-6
TGTGCCAGCACCTCAGGGGACGCGAACACCGGGGAGCTGTTTTTT	CASTSGDANTGELFF	-	-	TRBV9	TRBJ2-2
TGCACCAGCAGCCAGTCCCTGAACAGGCCAAGGGATTACAATGAGCAGTTCTTC	CTSSQSLNRPRDYNEQFF	once	-	TRBV1	TRBJ2-1
TGTGCCAGCAGTCCTTCAGATACGCAGTATTTT	CASSPSDTQYF	-	-	TRBV9	TRBJ2-3
TGTGCCAGCGCCTTGGGGACAGGGGGAAATCAGCCCCAGCATTTT	CASALGTGGNQPQHF	-	TRBD1	TRBV2	TRBJ1-5
TGTGCCAGCAGTGCCCAGGACTGGTCTGAAGCTTTCTTT	CASSAQDWSEAFF	few	-	TRBV2	TRBJ1-1
TGCGCCAGCAGCTTGGCCCGACAGGGGGGAATGAACACTGAAGCTTTCTTT	CASSLARQGGMNTEAFF	-	TRBD1	TRBV5-1	TRBJ1-1
TGTGCCAGCAGTGCCCGGGGAGACGGCCCAACTAATGAAAAACTGTTTTTT	CASSARGDGPTNEKLFF	-	-	TRBV6-1	TRBJ1-4
TGCGCCAGCAGTGAAAGCGGGAGGTCCTATGAGCAGTTCTTC	CASSESGRSYEQFF	-	TRBD2	TRBV10-2	TRBJ2-1
TGTGCCAGCAGTTTTGACAGGGGGGCCAACTATGGCTACACCTTC	CASSFDRGANYGYTF	-	TRBD1	TRBV5-6	TRBJ1-2
TGTGCCAGCAGACTAAGTGCGGGGGATGCTTTCTTT	CASRLSAGDAFF	-	-	TRBV2	TRBJ1-1
TGTGCCAGCAGTGACTCGGCTAGCGGGGGGCCAGATACGCAGTATTTT	CASSDSASGGPDTQYF	many	TRBD2	TRBV6-4	TRBJ2-3
TGTGCCAGCAGCTCCCCGGGGACAGGGGCTAATGAAAAACTGTTTTTT	CASSSPGTGANEKLFF	once	TRBD1	TRBV7-9	TRBJ1-4
TGTGCCAGCGGACAGGGGAATCAGCCCCAGCATTTT	CASGQGNQPQHF	-	TRBD1	TRBV19	TRBJ1-5
TGTGCCAGTAGTGCGGTTTCTACGAATCAGCCCCAGCATTTT	CASSAVSTNQPQHF	once	-	TRBV19	TRBJ1-5
TGCGCCAGCAGCTCGGGAGGGTCTGGGGAGACCCAGTACTTC	CASSSGGSGETQYF	-	TRBD2	TRBV5-1	TRBJ2-5
TGTGCCAGTAGTACATGGACAGGTGAAGCTTTCTTT	CASSTWTGEAFF	-	TRBD1	TRBV19	TRBJ1-1
TGTGCCAGCTCACCACTAGGACAGGGAAATGAAAAACTGTTTTTT	CASSPLGQGNEKLFF	-	TRBD1	TRBV18	TRBJ1-4
TGCGCCAGCACCCCTGAGGGGGCCGGGGAGCTGTTTTTT	CASTPEGAGELFF	few	-	TRBV5-1	TRBJ2-2
TGTGCCAGTAGTATGTGGGGGGGTCAGAACACCGGGGAGCTGTTTTTT	CASSMWGGQNTGELFF	once	TRBD2	TRBV19	TRBJ2-2
TGCGCCAGCAGCCCTTTCGGGGACTATGGCTACACCTTC	CASSPFGDYGYTF	-	-	TRBV4-1	TRBJ1-2
TGCGCCAGCAGCCTATGGACAGGGGGCACTGAAGCTTTCTTT	CASSLWTGGTEAFF	once	TRBD1	TRBV5-1	TRBJ1-1
TGCGCCAGCAGCCCCGATCCGAGTTCTGAAGCTTTCTTT	CASSPDPSSEAFF	-	-	TRBV5-1	TRBJ1-1
TGTGCCAGCAGCTCGGGGACACGGCTCTACGAGCAGTACTTC	CASSSGTRLYEQYF	-	-	TRBV7-3	TRBJ2-7
TGTGCCAGCAGCTTAGTGGGTAGCGGGGGGCCGAGCTCCTACAATGAGCAGTTCTTC	CASSLVGSGGPSSYNEQFF	-	TRBD2	TRBV7-2	TRBJ2-1
TGTGCCAGCACTTACGGACAGCTCTATGGCTACACCTTC	CASTYGQLYGYTF	-	-	TRBV6-5	TRBJ1-2
TGTGCCAGCAGCCAACAGAGCACAGATACGCAGTATTTT	CASSQQSTDTQYF	-	-	TRBV7-9	TRBJ2-3
TGTGCCAGCTCACCACCCGGACAGGGGATTTTGAACACTGAAGCTTTCTTT	CASSPPGQGILNTEAFF	-	TRBD1	TRBV18	TRBJ1-1